Presented here are 27 T cell receptor beta chains from one specimen sequenced in a study of blood T cells in healthy people across ages. A second PCR of about 7 to 11 cycles used a sample-barcoded 5' primer and a J-beta primer mix. TCRdb used MiXCR to reprocess the 5' RACE reads, holding one entry per CDR3 protein. Among 600,000 or so distinct CDR3 sequences listed, under 25% were seen once. The sequenced sample was blood. These receptors all stem from a man between 65 and 85 years old in good health.

This clonotype was seen repeatedly, ten times or more. The genes are TRBV7-2 and TRBJ2-2; TRBD1 agrees at 10 bases. This CDR3 is 15 amino acids long. V was clipped by 2 bases and J by 5 bases; unmatched bases: 2. Germline CDR1 SGHTA, CDR2 FQGNSA. CDR3 loop: CASSLSGQGTGELFF. In nucleotides, the CDR3 is TGTGCCAGCAGCTTATCGGGACAGGGGACCGGGGAGCTGTTTTTT.

This clonotype has ten or more counts. J is TRBJ2-5 and V is TRBV28, with TRBD2 identical over 7 bases. Germline CDR1 and CDR2: MDHEN and SYDVKM. The CDR3 is 15 residues long. V lost 5 bases to trimming and J lost 2 bases; unmatched junction nucleotides: 8. The DNA of the CDR3 is TGTGCCAGCAGTGCTCCGGGAGGAAGACAAGAGACCCAGTACTTC. Amino acids: CASSAPGGRQETQYF.

The CDR3 DNA follows: TGCGCCAGCAGCCAAGAGAGGAGTGGCTACGAGCAGTACTTC. It is translated as CASSQERSGYEQYF. The V call is TRBV4-1, the J call TRBJ2-7; D is ambiguous. CDR1 is MGHRA, CDR2 YSYEKL, per germline. V lost 0 bases, J lost 3 bases, and 9 bases lay in between. The CDR3 consists of 14 residues.

This clonotype was observed a handful of times. The rearrangement uses TRBV4-1 and TRBJ2-5; D is tentatively TRBD1 or TRBD2 (5 bases each). CDR1 and CDR2 (germline): MGHRA, YSYEKL. This CDR3 region has 16 residues. V was clipped by 1 base and J by 1 base, with 13 bases between them. This CDR3 reads CASSQAGASSQETQYF. The CDR3 DNA is TGCGCCAGCAGCCAAGCCGGGGCTAGCTCCCAAGAGACCCAGTACTTC.

This clonotype was seen only once. A much bigger clone sits one base away, suggesting this may be a read error. This chain uses TRBV27 with TRBJ1-4; 7 nucleotides match TRBD1. Germline V gene data show CDR1 as MNHEY and CDR2 as SMNVEV (reference sequence). The CDR3 has 14 residues. In DNA form, the CDR3 reads TGTGCCAGCGCTTCACAGGGGTTTCGGGAAAGACTGTTTTTT. Residues: CASASQGFRERLFF.

J is TRBJ2-7 and V is TRBV5-1, with 9 bases lining up with TRBD1. Germline loops: CDR1 SGHRS, CDR2 YFSETQ. V dropped 4 bases and J dropped 5; count of bases not matched to a gene: 10. CDR3 length: 15 amino acids. CDR3 amino acids: CASSLRDRESDEQYF. Written as DNA, the CDR3 is TGCGCCAGCAGCCTCCGGGACAGGGAAAGCGACGAGCAGTACTTC.

The chain joins TRBV11-2 to TRBJ1-5; D possibly corresponds to TRBD1 (5 bases). This CDR3 is 17 amino acids long. CDR1 SGHAT and CDR2 FQNNGV come from the germline V gene. Trimming removed 0 bases at V and 3 bases at J, with 15 bases between. The CDR3: CASSLDRGQTVNQPQHF. DNA for the CDR3: TGTGCCAGCAGCTTAGATCGGGGTCAGACAGTCAATCAGCCCCAGCATTTT.

The chain recombines TRBV5-1 with TRBJ2-3, with 8 bases identical to TRBD1. There are 14 residues in the CDR3. The V gene end was trimmed by 7 bases and the J gene end by 4 bases; junction bases not matched to a gene: 8. CDR1 and CDR2 (germline): SGHRS, YFSETQ. CDR3 sequence: CASGPQGASDTQYF. The CDR3, as DNA: TGCGCCAGCGGGCCGCAGGGGGCATCAGATACGCAGTATTTT. The variable domain in full, completed from reference TRBV5-1 and TRBJ2-3, reads KAGVTQTPRYLIKTRGQQVTLSCSPISGHRSVSWYQQTPGQGLQFLFEYFSETQRNKGNFPGRFSGRQFSNSRSEMNVSTLELGDSALYLCASGPQGASDTQYFGPGTRLTVL.

The chain couples TRBV7-2 to TRBJ2-5; D could derive from TRBD1 or TRBD2 (6 bases each). In germline, CDR1 is SGHTA, CDR2 FQGNSA. There are 16 residues in the CDR3. Trimming cost V 2 bases and J 0 bases, with 13 bases left between them. The CDR3 bases are TGTGCCAGCAGCTTAAATACCGGGGGCCACCAAGAGACCCAGTACTTC. As protein: CASSLNTGGHQETQYF.

The chain joins TRBV21-1 to TRBJ2-4. TRBV21-1 has pseudogene status. The CDR3 totals 17 residues. CDR3 in amino acids: CASSKASRPLAKTIQYF. The CDR3 coding sequence is TGTGCCAGCAGCAAAGCTAGCCGACCCCTTGCCAAAACCATTCAGTACTTC.

This clonotype was seen a few times. The V gene is TRBV6-1, the J gene TRBJ2-2; TRBD1 agrees at 7 bases. V lost 1 base, J lost 7 bases, and 3 bases stayed unmatched. Germline CDR1 reads MNHNS; CDR2 reads SASEGT. The CDR3 length is 14 residues. CDR3: CASSEGTGSGELFF. CDR3 sequence (DNA): TGTGCCAGCAGTGAAGGGACAGGAAGCGGGGAGCTGTTTTTT.

This clonotype occurred a few times. V is TRBV19 and J is TRBJ2-3; 7 positions match TRBD2. Germline CDR1 and CDR2: LNHDA and SQIVND (reference sequence). The CDR3 extends over 14 amino acids. The J segment lost 4 bases and the V segment lost 6 bases, leaving 7 bases of the junction unmatched. The CDR3 here is CASRERGVADTQYF. The DNA of the CDR3 is TGTGCCAGTAGGGAGCGGGGAGTGGCAGATACGCAGTATTTT.

This clonotype was observed a handful of times. The chain joins TRBV6-5 to TRBJ1-3; D is ambiguous. The CDR3 contains 15 residues. Trimming cost V 0 bases and J 4 bases, with 10 bases left between them. Germline V CDR1 and CDR2: MNHEY, SVGAGI. The CDR3 DNA sequence: TGTGCCAGCAGTTACTCAATGGGGAACGGAAACACCATATATTTT. Its translation: CASSYSMGNGNTIYF.

V is TRBV20-1 and J is TRBJ2-5; D gene ambiguous. CDR1 is DFQATT and CDR2 is SNEGSKA in the germline V gene (reference sequence). The CDR3 has 13 amino acids. Trimming removed 6 bases from V and 0 bases from J, with 11 bases in between. The DNA for the CDR3 is TGCAGTGCCCCGGCTCGGTACCAAGAGACCCAGTACTTC. It translates to CSAPARYQETQYF.

A few counts support this clonotype. This sequence joins TRBV20-1 and TRBJ2-1, with D maybe TRBD1 (7 bases). Germline lookup yields CDR1 DFQATT and CDR2 SNEGSKA (reference sequence). CDR3 length: 15 amino acids. The V gene lost 0 bases and the J gene lost 2 bases, with 11 bases spanning the gap. DNA for the CDR3: TGCAGTGCTAGAGATCAGGGGGGTCCCTACAATGAGCAGTTCTTC. Its protein is CSARDQGGPYNEQFF.

This clonotype was seen at least ten times. One end of the junction fails to match germline, which may point to a read error. The gene calls are TRBV12-3 or TRBV12-4 and TRBJ2-5; TRBD2 agrees at 10 bases. This CDR3 spans 15 amino acids. The CDR3 spells CASSQLAGGQETQYF. CDR3 coding DNA: TGCGCCAGCAGCCAATTAGCGGGAGGACAAGAGACCCAGTACTTC.

The table lists this clonotype with many counts. The rearrangement joins TRBV29-1 to TRBJ1-2; 10 bases are shared with TRBD1. Germline CDR1 SQVTM, CDR2 ANQGSEA. CDR3 length: 15 residues. Trimming at V came to 2 bases and at J to 0 bases, leaving 3 bases not matched to a gene. CDR3 sequence (DNA): TGCAGCGTTGAATGGGACAGGGGAACTAACTATGGCTACACCTTC. Protein product: CSVEWDRGTNYGYTF.

This clonotype was seen repeatedly, ten times or more. The J gene is TRBJ2-2, the V gene TRBV7-9, with D uncertain. Trimming removed 3 bases at V and 1 base at J, with 6 bases between. Per germline, CDR1 SEHNR and CDR2 FQNEAQ (reference sequence). The CDR3 has 14 residues. CDR3 residues: CASSFGKNTGELFF. CDR3 DNA sequence: TGTGCCAGCAGCTTCGGAAAGAACACCGGGGAGCTGTTTTTT.

The J gene is TRBJ1-1, the V gene TRBV6-6; unclear D gene. Trimming took 0 bases from V and 0 from J, leaving 8 bases between them. The germline V gene encodes CDR1 MNHNY and CDR2 SVGAGI (reference sequence). The CDR3 sequence is 15 residues long. The CDR3 region has the DNA TGTGCCAGCAGTTACTCGGAGTCCATGAACACTGAAGCTTTCTTT. Encoded protein: CASSYSESMNTEAFF.

The table lists this clonotype with a few counts. The rearrangement joins TRBV18 to TRBJ2-4; no definite D call. V shed 2 bases and J shed 0 bases, with 8 bases lying between them. Germline V gene data show CDR1 as KGHSH and CDR2 as LQKENI. The CDR3 length is 15 residues. The CDR3 reads CASSPGVLAKNIQYF. In nucleotides, the CDR3 is TGTGCCAGCTCACCAGGGGTACTAGCCAAAAACATTCAGTACTTC.

V gene TRBV4-1 combines with J gene TRBJ1-4; D is ambiguous. V lost 1 base and J 8 bases, leaving 11 bases between the germline ends. The germline CDR1 and CDR2 sequences are MGHRA and YSYEKL. This CDR3 region has 14 residues. The CDR3 here is CASSQGPPAEKLFF. The CDR3 DNA is TGCGCCAGCAGCCAAGGGCCTCCGGCCGAAAAACTGTTTTTT.

This clonotype was detected only a few times. The rearrangement uses TRBV3-1 and TRBJ2-3; 8 bases align to TRBD2. Germline V gene data show CDR1 as LGHDT and CDR2 as YNNKEL (reference sequence). With V trimmed by 1 base and J by 4 bases, 7 bases remained unmatched. The length of the CDR3 is 16 residues. As DNA, the CDR3 is TGTGCCAGCAGCCAAGTCCCAGCGGGAGCCTCAGATACGCAGTATTTT. Translation: CASSQVPAGASDTQYF.

Of note for this clonotype: With a much larger clone just one base away, this may be a read error. The gene calls are TRBV2 and TRBJ2-7, with D maybe TRBD2 (5 bases). The DNA end is more similar to TRBJ2-5, so the J call may be wrong. CDR3 length: 14 residues. Germline V gene lookup returns CDR1 SNHLY and CDR2 FYNNEI. Here the CDR3 DNA reads TGTGCCGGCAGCCTACTAGGGAGTGGAGAGACCCAGTACTTC. Its protein is CAGSLLGSGETQYF.

This clonotype was detected only a few times. The V call is TRBV15, the J call TRBJ2-7; D is unresolved. V gave up 3 bases and J gave up 2 bases, with 11 bases separating them. The germline gives CDR1 LNHNV, CDR2 YYDKDF (reference sequence). The CDR3 extends over 14 amino acids. CDR3 sequence: CATSSAVPTYEQYF. The DNA for the CDR3 is TGTGCCACCAGCAGTGCTGTTCCGACCTACGAGCAGTACTTC. Supplemented by reference TRBV15 and TRBJ2-7, the full variable domain reads DAMVIQNPRYQVTQFGKPVTLSCSQTLNHNVMYWYQQKSSQAPKLLFHYYDKDFNNEADTPDNFQSRRPNTSFCFLDIRSPGLGDTAMYLCATSSAVPTYEQYFGPGTRLTVT.

This clonotype was picked up many times. The J gene is TRBJ2-7, the V gene TRBV6-5; 8 bases are a match to TRBD1. The J call may be in error: the DNA end matches TRBJ2-1 better. This CDR3 spans 13 amino acids. Germline V gene lookup returns CDR1 MNHEY and CDR2 SVGAGI. CDR3 region: CASSLGQAREQFF. DNA of the CDR3: TGTGCCAGCAGTTTGGGACAGGCCCGCGAGCAGTTCTTC.

This clonotype was seen a few times. This chain links TRBV10-3 with TRBJ2-5; D remains ambiguous. This CDR3 spans 11 amino acids. V was cut by 11 bases and J by 5 bases, with 12 bases left in between. The germline gives CDR1 ENHRY, CDR2 SYGVKD. CDR3 sequence (DNA): TGTGCCGCCGGCGGATGGGAGACCCAGTACTTC. Its protein is CAAGGWETQYF.

This clonotype was found many times. The V gene is TRBV7-2, the J gene TRBJ2-7; 11 nucleotides align to TRBD2. The CDR3 extends over 15 amino acids. V shed 9 bases and J 0 bases; nucleotides not matched to a gene: 7. Germline values: CDR1 SGHTA, CDR2 FQGNSA. The CDR3 protein is CASSLLAGDSYEQYF. The CDR3 DNA follows: TGTGCCAGTTCCTTACTAGCGGGAGACTCCTACGAGCAGTACTTC.